The 22 T cell receptor beta chains reported below all come from one sample, sequenced in a study of CXCR3-negative and CXCR3-positive naive CD8 T cells. Notes on the study in general: TRB CDR3s were more hydrophobic in CXCR3-positive than in CXCR3-negative naive cells.

Their recognized antigens are unknown. Each TRB cDNA library was prepared by 5' RACE (with UMI labels). No DNA is given; TCRdb re-called the 5' RACE reads and lists each CDR3 protein once. This table lists tens of thousands of distinct CDR3 sequences. The sequencing input was naive CXCR3+ CD8+ T cells from blood. Subset noted: CD45RO-CCR7+CD27+CD95- naive CD8+ T cells expressing CXCR3 (TNR3+). Every receptor here comes from a human donor in good health. Some clones in this sample may be carry-over from other donors' samples.

The V gene is TRBV28, the J gene TRBJ2-7; with no DNA, the TCRdb D assignment of TRBD2 cannot be verified. Germline V gives CDR1 MDHEN, CDR2 SYDVKM. This CDR3 is built from 16 residues. CDR3 sequence reads: CASSFLTSGGAYEQYF.

V usage is TRBV19 and J usage is TRBJ2-6. Germline CDR1 reads LNHDA; CDR2 reads SQIVND (reference sequence). This CDR3 region has 14 residues. The CDR3 is CASSTRSGANVLTF.

This rearrangement joins TRBV21-1 to TRBJ1-4; checking the TCRdb D call of TRBD1 is not possible without DNA. TRBV21-1 is noted as a pseudogene. This CDR3 spans 14 amino acids. CDR3 in amino acids: CASSKVRGFEKLFF.

The V and J genes are TRBV9 and TRBJ1-6; TCRdb proposes TRBD1, but this gene call is untestable without DNA. CDR3 size: 17 residues. CDR1 and CDR2 (germline): SGDLS, YYNGEE. The chain's CDR3 is CASSVASIQGANSPLHF.

The J gene is TRBJ2-7, the V gene TRBV5-1. The germline gives CDR1 SGHRS, CDR2 YFSETQ. The CDR3 is 14 amino acids. The CDR3 spells CASSGLDHFSEQYF.

The rearrangement uses TRBV11-2 and TRBJ2-7; TCRdb's D call of TRBD1 is untestable without DNA. Germline assignment: CDR1 SGHAT and CDR2 FQNNGV. This CDR3 is 14 amino acids long. The CDR3 loop is CASSPATGSYEQYF.

The CDR3 here is CASTPEASLTQETQYF. The chain recombines TRBV12-3 or TRBV12-4 with TRBJ2-5. The CDR3 has 16 residues.

The rearrangement uses TRBV19 and TRBJ2-3; with no DNA, the TCRdb D assignment of TRBD2 cannot be verified. The germline V gene has CDR1 LNHDA and CDR2 SQIVND (reference sequence). CDR3 size: 16 residues. The CDR3 loop reads CASSMASGGPIDTQYF.

This sequence joins TRBV11-3 and TRBJ2-3; the D call of TRBD2 rests on TCRdb alone, since no DNA is present to check it. Germline values: CDR1 SGHNT, CDR2 YENEEA. The CDR3 sequence is 13 residues long. This chain's CDR3 is CASAQLARGTQYF.

The chain recombines TRBV6-5 with TRBJ1-2; TCRdb's D gene call, TRBD1, goes unchecked for lack of DNA. In germline, CDR1 is MNHEY, CDR2 SVGAGI. CDR3 length: 14 residues. CDR3: CASSSADIGYGYTF.

The chain carries TRBV20-1 and TRBJ2-7. This CDR3 has 13 residues. Germline V gene data show CDR1 as DFQATT and CDR2 as SNEGSKA (reference sequence). The CDR3 here is CSANFPNSLEQYF.

V and J are TRBV5-1 and TRBJ2-7; as DNA is missing, the TRBD1 call by TCRdb cannot be tested. Germline-derived CDR1 and CDR2 are SGHRS and YFSETQ. The CDR3 covers 14 residues. The CDR3 is CASSPTDRDHEQYF.

The V call is TRBV7-9, the J call TRBJ1-4. Looked up from germline, CDR1 is SEHNR and CDR2 is FQNEAQ (reference sequence). This CDR3 comprises 12 residues. The CDR3 sequence is CASSFGGEKLFF.

The genes are TRBV29-1 and TRBJ2-1; the D gene TCRdb calls, TRBD2, cannot be checked with no DNA. Germline V lookup: CDR1 SQVTM, CDR2 ANQGSEA. This CDR3 contains 21 residues. The CDR3 protein is CSVDPLWVSGGPRSSYNEQFF.

The chain joins TRBV29-1 to TRBJ1-2. The CDR3 sequence is 12 residues long. Germline-derived CDR1 and CDR2 are SQVTM and ANQGSEA. This chain's CDR3 is CSAGPFRGGYTF.

V and J are TRBV12-3 or TRBV12-4 and TRBJ1-1. The length of the CDR3 is 16 residues. CDR3 region: CASSFNQVLRNTEAFF.

V usage is TRBV13 and J usage is TRBJ2-3; TCRdb indicates TRBD2, and absent DNA this call remains unverified. The CDR3 is 16 residues long. CDR1 is PRHDT, CDR2 FYEKMQ, per germline (reference sequence). The CDR3 loop is CASSLGGALLRDTQYF.

The chain joins TRBV7-9 to TRBJ2-1; TCRdb's D call, TRBD2, is unchecked because there is no DNA. The CDR3 length is 16 residues. Germline loops: CDR1 SEHNR, CDR2 FQNEAQ (reference sequence). The CDR3: CASSGTGTSGYNEQFF.

The J gene is TRBJ1-1, the V gene TRBV11-1. The germline V gene has CDR1 SGHAT and CDR2 FQDESV (reference sequence). The CDR3 is 15 amino acids. The CDR3 loop reads CASSFDDGTLDEAFF.

This chain links TRBV19 with TRBJ1-6; the D gene TCRdb calls, TRBD1, cannot be checked with no DNA. This CDR3 region has 15 residues. In germline, CDR1 is LNHDA, CDR2 SQIVND (reference sequence). The CDR3 sequence: CASSILGQINSPLHF.

This chain uses TRBV27 with TRBJ2-3. Germline CDR1 and CDR2: MNHEY and SMNVEV (reference sequence). This CDR3 spans 14 amino acids. This chain's CDR3 is CASSLGFTTDTQYF.

The rearrangement uses TRBV20-1 and TRBJ1-2; TCRdb indicates TRBD1, and absent DNA this call remains unverified. Germline V gene data show CDR1 as DFQATT and CDR2 as SNEGSKA (reference sequence). This CDR3 comprises 16 residues. The CDR3 sequence: CSARSPGQAAIYGYTF.